A selection of T cell receptor beta chains follows, all from one sample in a study of cytomegalovirus exposure and HLA in healthy donors. Assay: immunoSEQ multiplex PCR; the TCRdb copy retains only in-frame clones and omits some. With approximately 120,000 clones in the sample, the ten largest clones hold about 2.5%. The specimen was PBMCs. The receptors were gathered from a man aged 25-40 years in good health and CMV-seronegative. CDR3s include the opening cysteine and the closing phenylalanine or tryptophan. The D gene is left open where the match is weak.

>TRBV19|.|TRBJ2-2
CASSRAGTNTGELFF
TGTGCCAGTAGTAGAGCGGGCACGAACACCGGGGAGCTGTTTTTT
>TRBV7-2|TRBD2|TRBJ2-7
CASSLVLAGEQYF
TGTGCCAGCAGCTTAGTACTAGCGGGCGAGCAGTACTTC
>TRBV18|.|TRBJ2-7
CASSSLNRDDSYEQYF
TGTGCCAGCTCGAGCCTCAACAGGGATGACTCCTACGAGCAGTACTTC
>TRBV4-3|.|TRBJ2-2
CASSQSGDTGELFF
TGCGCCAGCAGCCAATCAGGGGACACCGGGGAGCTGTTTTTT
>TRBV7-3|.|TRBJ1-1
CASSVQVNTEAFF
TGTGCCAGCAGCGTACAGGTGAACACTGAAGCTTTCTTT
>TRBV28|.|TRBJ1-5
CASSSLPGGGNQPQHF
TGTGCCAGCAGTTCCCTCCCGGGGGGCGGCAATCAGCCCCAGCATTTT
>TRBV28|.|TRBJ2-7
CASTKPTPSGSYEQYF
TGTGCCAGCACCAAACCGACCCCGTCGGGCTCCTACGAGCAGTACTTC
>TRBV19|.|TRBJ2-7
CASSLYRVTEQYF
TGTGCCAGTAGTCTTTACAGGGTTACCGAGCAGTACTTC
>TRBV28|TRBD1|TRBJ1-5
CASSMTGSGQPQHF
TGTGCCAGCAGTATGACAGGGAGCGGTCAGCCCCAGCATTTT
>TRBV7-2|.|TRBJ2-3
CASSKGVGASTDTQYF
TGTGCCAGCAGTAAAGGGGTGGGGGCTAGCACAGATACGCAGTATTTT
>TRBV28|TRBD2|TRBJ2-5
CASSFSSGSFGTQYF
TGTGCCAGCAGTTTCAGTAGCGGGAGTTTTGGGACCCAGTACTTC
>TRBV18|.|TRBJ2-5
CASSNTTYQETQYF
TGTGCCAGCTCTAATACGACATACCAAGAGACCCAGTACTTC
>TRBV30|.|TRBJ1-5
CAWSLRNQPQHF
TGTGCCTGGAGTCTAAGAAATCAGCCCCAGCATTTT
>TRBV27|TRBD1|TRBJ1-2
CASSFQGDYGYTF
TGTGCCAGCAGTTTTCAGGGGGACTATGGCTACACCTTC
>TRBV7-2|.|TRBJ2-7
CASSFAQHYEQYF
TGTGCCAGCAGCTTCGCTCAGCACTACGAGCAGTACTTC
>TRBV28|.|TRBJ1-5
CASSLPPGFASNQPQHF
TGTGCCAGCAGCCTACCCCCGGGTTTTGCTAGCAATCAGCCCCAGCATTTT
>TRBV9|.|TRBJ2-2
CASSVVSSGTGELFF
TGTGCCAGCAGCGTAGTCAGTAGCGGCACCGGGGAGCTGTTTTTT
>TRBV30|.|TRBJ1-2
CAWRISRVPANYGYTF
TGTGCCTGGAGAATAAGCAGGGTCCCGGCTAACTATGGCTACACCTTC
>TRBV29-1|.|TRBJ2-3
CSAQDFTSTDTQYF
TGCAGCGCTCAGGACTTTACATCCACAGATACGCAGTATTTT
>TRBV4-3|TRBD1|TRBJ1-1
CASAQGAEAFF
TGCGCCAGCGCTCAGGGGGCTGAAGCTTTCTTT
>TRBV18|.|TRBJ1-2
CASSPVVNYGYTF
TGTGCCAGCTCACCGGTAGTTAACTATGGCTACACCTTC
>TRBV28|.|TRBJ1-5
CASSPGTPNYQPQHF
TGTGCCAGCAGTCCCGGGACACCCAATTATCAGCCCCAGCATTTT
>TRBV29-1|TRBD2|TRBJ2-5
CSVEGGMAGGDEQYF
TGCAGCGTTGAAGGAGGTATGGCGGGAGGGGATGAGCAGTACTTC
>TRBV7-2|TRBD2|TRBJ2-1
CASTEAGGPHEQFF
TGTGCCAGCACCGAAGCGGGGGGTCCCCATGAGCAGTTCTTC
>TRBV7-2|.|TRBJ2-7
CASSLEIKAASYEQYF
TGTGCCAGCAGCTTAGAGATCAAAGCGGCTTCCTACGAGCAGTACTTC